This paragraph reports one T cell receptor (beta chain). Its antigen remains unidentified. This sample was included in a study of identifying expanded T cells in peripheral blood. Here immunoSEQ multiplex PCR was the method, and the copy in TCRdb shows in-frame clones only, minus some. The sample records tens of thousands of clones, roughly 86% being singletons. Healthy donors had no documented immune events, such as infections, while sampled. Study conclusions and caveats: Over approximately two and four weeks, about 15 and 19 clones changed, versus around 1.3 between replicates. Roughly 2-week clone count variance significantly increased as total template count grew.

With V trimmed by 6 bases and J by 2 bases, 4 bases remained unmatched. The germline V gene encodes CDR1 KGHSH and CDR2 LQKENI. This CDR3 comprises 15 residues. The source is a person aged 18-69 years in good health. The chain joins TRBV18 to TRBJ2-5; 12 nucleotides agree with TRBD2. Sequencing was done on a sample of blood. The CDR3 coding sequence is TGTGCCAGCTCCCACGGGACTAGCGGGCAAGAGACCCAGTACTTC. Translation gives CASSHGTSGQETQYF.